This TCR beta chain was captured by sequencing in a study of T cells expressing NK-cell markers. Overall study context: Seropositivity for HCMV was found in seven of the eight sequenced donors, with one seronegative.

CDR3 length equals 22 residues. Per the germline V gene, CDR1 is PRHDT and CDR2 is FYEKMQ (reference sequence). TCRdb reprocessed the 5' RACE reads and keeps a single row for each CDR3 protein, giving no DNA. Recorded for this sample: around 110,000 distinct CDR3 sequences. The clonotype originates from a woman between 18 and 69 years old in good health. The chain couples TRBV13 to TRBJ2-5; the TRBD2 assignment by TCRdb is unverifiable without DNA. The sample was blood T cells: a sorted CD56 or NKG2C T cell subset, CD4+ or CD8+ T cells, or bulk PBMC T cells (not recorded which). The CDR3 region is CASSLSGTSGGKVAFREETQYF.